This entry features one TCR beta chain sequence. Its antigen is still unknown. Only in-frame clones appear in the TCRdb table, and some are missing; sequencing was by immunoSEQ multiplex PCR. This repertoire shows under 5,500 clones, about a third found once; its top ten account for approximately 8%. The sample belongs to a study of T cells in localized non-small cell lung cancer. Looked up from germline, CDR1 is SGHDN and CDR2 is FVKESK. V trimming: 0 bases; J trimming: 9 bases; junction bases outside the gene matches: 5. The CDR3 is 14 amino acids. General study results and limits: Turning up in adjacent lung were a median about 61 of the top 100 tumor clones.

The sample consisted of lung tumor tissue, taken before any cancer treatment. This receptor was identified in an older female donor with stage I lung adenocarcinoma. The gene calls are TRBV14 and TRBJ2-1, with 7 nucleotides matching TRBD1. The CDR3 reads CASSQDLDRAEQFF. DNA for the CDR3: TGTGCCAGCAGCCAAGATCTAGACAGGGCTGAGCAGTTCTTC.